The following is a T cell receptor beta chain sequence with its context. TCRdb reanalysed the 5' RACE reads using MiXCR and keeps one entry per CDR3 protein. The sample has 40,000 to 60,000 distinct CDR3 sequences, roughly 15% seen once. The sample belongs to a study of T cells of healthy individuals. Germline-derived CDR1 and CDR2 are SGHAT and FQNNGV. Trimming left V 0 bases short and J 6 bases short, with 9 bases between. The CDR3 spans 13 residues. The rearrangement uses TRBV11-2 and TRBJ2-7; D not resolved. This clonotype originated in a human donor in good health. CDR3 in DNA: TGTGCCAGCAGCTTAGAGCGGTCAAGCGAGCAGTACTTC. Its translation is CASSLERSSEQYF.